This T cell receptor (beta chain) appears in the sequencing data of a study of blood T cell repertoires in COVID-19 (dated by TCRdb to the early 2020s). Background for the entire study: Collaborator samples came from the United States, Italy and Spain and covered acute and convalescent phases of COVID-19. The material from the prospective study consisted of cDNA or gDNA derived from T cells, B-cell-depleted T cells, or PBMCs. Deeply sampled blood TCRbeta repertoires from subjects exposed to, actively infected with, or recovered from COVID-19 were included in the dataset. A freely available public database, intended as a resource for researchers studying the immune response to SARS-CoV-2, is where the repertoires were released. Samples came from the ongoing ImmuneRACE study (first 160 participants) plus 1,254 subjects from 6 global collaborators. The sample metadata nearly always contained a de-identified subject ID, COVID-19 status, age in years and sex. Where available, HLA class I and class II types were taken from metadata supplied by the sample provider and were not determined by assay-based typing. General findings and caveats noted by the study authors: The quantity of clinical and demographic metadata differed by source and by participant and was supplied without curation.

TCRbeta CDR3 regions were amplified from genomic DNA by means of the immunoSEQ Assay, a bias-controlled multiplex PCR. In the source study's methods: The number of nucleated cells in each sample was estimated by amplification of reference gene primers within the assay. To quantify the absolute abundance of each unique TCRbeta CDR3 rearrangement, sequence reads were collapsed and filtered. For each sample, productive Simpson clonality was calculated as the square root of Simpson's diversity index over productive rearrangements. Not all clones reach the TCRdb copy of this immuneACCESS table, which keeps in-frame sequences only. Checked studies attribute under half of the gap to unresolved V genes and leave the rest unexplained. V and J calls and clone size are as listed in that table; D and trimming were resolved from the DNA. The sample yields 200,000 or so clones; about four fifths were counted once. The top ten constitute approximately 12% of the sample.

As to this clone: Its target antigen remains unknown. The record has no base qualities; no much larger clone is one base away.

At one collaborating source in Seattle, patients were enrolled during active infection and were followed longitudinally through the course of disease. Each collaborating institution followed its own protocols to collect whole blood in K2EDTA tubes. For TCRbeta analysis, collaborators shipped samples in one of three forms: frozen whole blood, isolated PBMCs, or DNA extracted from either of those sample types. V is cut back by 4 bases and J by 5 bases, with 9 bases in the junction unmatched. According to the germline V gene, CDR1 reads SGHRS and CDR2 reads YFSETQ. Measured from the cysteine to the phenylalanine, the CDR3 is 15 residues long. Here the CDR3 DNA is all that survives: 45 bases in frame from base 1.

Recombination linked TRBV5-1 to TRBJ1-2; 9 bases in the middle match TRBD1. The specimen was peripheral blood. This TCR came from a woman older than 75 with COVID-19, enrolled during active disease. The nucleotide sequence reads TGCGCCAGCAGCGCAGGGACAGGGTTAGGTTATGGCTACACCTTC. This encodes CASSAGTGLGYGYTF.